This is a list of T cell receptor beta chains from one sample in a study of T cell changes during pregnancy in multiple sclerosis. The data were produced by immunoSEQ multiplex PCR, yet TCRdb's version contains in-frame clones alone and is incomplete. The sample lists tens of thousands of clones, 91% occurring once. The sequences come from PBMCs, collected in the first trimester of pregnancy. These receptors were collected from a female donor in good health, serving as a control in a pregnancy study. Some clones in this sample may be carry-over from other donors' samples. The CDR3 runs from the conserved cysteine through the conserved F or W. Each record gives: J gene, D gene, V gene, clone size, CDR3 protein, CDR3 DNA. D genes are given only for firm matches. Rows may omit the clone size; those that give it use once, few, many or a size class.

TRBJ2-3	.	TRBV9	.	CASSSGGTDTQYF	TGTGCCAGCAGCTCCGGGGGCACAGATACGCAGTATTTT
TRBJ2-7	.	TRBV27	.	CASHSTGQHEQYF	TGTGCCAGCCATAGTACAGGGCAACACGAGCAGTACTTC
TRBJ2-3	TRBD2	TRBV4-1	.	CASRLAGATDTQYF	TGCGCCAGCCGACTAGCGGGAGCAACAGATACGCAGTATTTT
TRBJ2-7	.	TRBV6-5	.	CASTGTAISYEQYF	TGTGCCAGCACCGGGACTGCCATCTCCTACGAGCAGTACTTC
TRBJ2-7	TRBD2	TRBV11-3	.	CASSPETSGTYEQYF	TGTGCCAGCAGCCCGGAGACTAGCGGAACCTACGAGCAGTACTTC
TRBJ1-1	.	TRBV4-1	.	CASSNPGVNTEAFF	TGCGCCAGCAGCAACCCGGGGGTGAACACTGAAGCTTTCTTT
TRBJ1-6	.	TRBV14	few	CASSQDLGNSPLHF	TGTGCCAGCAGCCAAGATCTCGGGAATTCACCCCTCCACTTT
TRBJ1-4	.	TRBV28	.	CASRVGATNEKLFF	TGTGCCAGCAGGGTCGGAGCAACTAATGAAAAACTGTTTTTT
TRBJ1-1	TRBD1	TRBV2	.	CASTSWTGQNTEAFF	TGTGCCAGCACCTCCTGGACAGGGCAGAACACTGAAGCTTTCTTT
TRBJ1-1	.	TRBV7-7	.	CASSPGLGTEAFF	TGTGCTAGCAGCCCGGGACTGGGTACTGAAGCTTTCTTT
TRBJ1-3	.	TRBV19	.	CASSITSSGNTIYF	TGTGCCAGTAGTATCACAAGCTCTGGAAACACCATATATTTT
TRBJ2-3	.	TRBV7-2	.	CASSSFTDTQYF	TGTGCCAGCAGCTCGTTCACAGATACGCAGTATTTT
TRBJ2-1	.	TRBV19	.	CASMSPGGTEQFF	TGTGCCAGTATGTCCCCAGGGGGGACTGAGCAGTTCTTC
TRBJ2-5	TRBD2	TRBV7-3	.	CASSPGLAGETQYF	TGTGCCAGCAGCCCTGGACTAGCCGGTGAGACCCAGTACTTC
TRBJ1-5	TRBD1	TRBV15	.	CATSRITGASRDQPQHF	TGTGCCACCAGCCGGATTACAGGGGCTTCTAGGGATCAGCCCCAGCATTTT
TRBJ2-2	TRBD1	TRBV18	.	CASSITGTGNTGELFF	TGTGCCAGCTCAATTACCGGGACAGGGAACACCGGGGAGCTGTTTTTT
TRBJ2-4	TRBD2	TRBV7-2	.	CASSLLGLLLAKNIQYF	TGTGCCAGCAGCTTATTGGGACTACTTTTAGCCAAAAACATTCAGTACTTC